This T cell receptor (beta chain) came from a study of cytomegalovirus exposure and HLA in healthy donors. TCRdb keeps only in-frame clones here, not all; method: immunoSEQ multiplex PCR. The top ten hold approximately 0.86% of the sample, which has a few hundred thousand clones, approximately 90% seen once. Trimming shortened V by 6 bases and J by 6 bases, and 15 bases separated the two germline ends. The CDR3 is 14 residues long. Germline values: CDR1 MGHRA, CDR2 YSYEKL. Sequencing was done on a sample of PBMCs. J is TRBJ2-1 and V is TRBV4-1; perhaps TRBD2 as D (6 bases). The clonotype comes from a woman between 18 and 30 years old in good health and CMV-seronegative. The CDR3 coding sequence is TGCGCCAGCAGTTTCGGGAGAGAGGGCAATGAGCAGTTCTTC. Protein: CASSFGREGNEQFF.